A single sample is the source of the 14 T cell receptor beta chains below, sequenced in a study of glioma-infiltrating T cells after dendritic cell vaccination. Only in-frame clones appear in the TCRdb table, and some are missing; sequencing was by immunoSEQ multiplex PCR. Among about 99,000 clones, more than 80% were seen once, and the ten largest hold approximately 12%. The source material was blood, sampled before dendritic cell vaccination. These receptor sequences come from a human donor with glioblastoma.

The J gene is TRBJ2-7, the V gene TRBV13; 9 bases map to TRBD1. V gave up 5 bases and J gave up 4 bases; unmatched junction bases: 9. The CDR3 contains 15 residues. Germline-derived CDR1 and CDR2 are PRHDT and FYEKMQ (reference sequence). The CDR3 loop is CASSRHGTGSYEQYF. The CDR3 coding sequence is TGTGCCAGCAGCCGACACGGGACAGGGTCTTACGAGCAGTACTTC.

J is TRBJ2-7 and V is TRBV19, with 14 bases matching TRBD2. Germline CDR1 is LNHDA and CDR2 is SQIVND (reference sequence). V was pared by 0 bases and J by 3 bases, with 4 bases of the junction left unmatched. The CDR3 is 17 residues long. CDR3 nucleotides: TGTGCCAGTAGTATAGATGGGGGGACTAGCGGGGGCTACGAGCAGTACTTC. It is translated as CASSIDGGTSGGYEQYF.

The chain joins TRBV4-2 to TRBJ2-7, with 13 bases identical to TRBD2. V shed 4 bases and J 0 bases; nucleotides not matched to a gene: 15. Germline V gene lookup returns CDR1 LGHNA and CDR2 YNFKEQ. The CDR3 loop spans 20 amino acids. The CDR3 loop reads CASSRLTSGGPKTSSYEQYF. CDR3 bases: TGTGCCAGCAGCCGACTGACTAGCGGGGGGCCCAAAACTAGCTCCTACGAGCAGTACTTC.

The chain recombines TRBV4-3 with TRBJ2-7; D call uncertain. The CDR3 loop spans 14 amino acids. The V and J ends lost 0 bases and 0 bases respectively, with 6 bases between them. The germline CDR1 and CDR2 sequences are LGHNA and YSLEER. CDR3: CASSQDRSSYEQYF. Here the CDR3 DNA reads TGCGCCAGCAGCCAAGACCGGAGCTCCTACGAGCAGTACTTC.

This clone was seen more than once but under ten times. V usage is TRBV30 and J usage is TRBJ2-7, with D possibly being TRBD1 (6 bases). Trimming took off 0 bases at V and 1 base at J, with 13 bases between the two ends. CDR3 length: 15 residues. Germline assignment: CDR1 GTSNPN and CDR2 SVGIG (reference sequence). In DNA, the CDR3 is TGTGCCTGGAGTGTACAAGGGGGACCGTCCTACGAGCAGTACTTC. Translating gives CAWSVQGGPSYEQYF.

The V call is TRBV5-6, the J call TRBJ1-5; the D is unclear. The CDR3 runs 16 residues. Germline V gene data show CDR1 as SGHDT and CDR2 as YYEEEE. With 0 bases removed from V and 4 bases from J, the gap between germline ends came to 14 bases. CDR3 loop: CASSLGGVGVNQPQHF. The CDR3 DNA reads TGTGCCAGCAGCTTGGGGGGAGTAGGCGTAAATCAGCCCCAGCATTTT.

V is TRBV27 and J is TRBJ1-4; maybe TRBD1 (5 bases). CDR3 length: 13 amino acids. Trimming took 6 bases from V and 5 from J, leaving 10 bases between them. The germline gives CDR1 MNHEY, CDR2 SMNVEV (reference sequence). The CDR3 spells CASSYWTNEKLFF. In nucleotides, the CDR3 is TGTGCCAGCAGCTATTGGACAAATGAAAAACTGTTTTTT.

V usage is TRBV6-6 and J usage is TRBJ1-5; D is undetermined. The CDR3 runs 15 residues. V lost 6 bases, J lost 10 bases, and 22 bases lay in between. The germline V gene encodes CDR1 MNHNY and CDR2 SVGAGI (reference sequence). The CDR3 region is CASRPQTRTRTPQHF. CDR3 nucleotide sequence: TGTGCCAGCAGGCCCCAGACCCGGACTCGGACTCCCCAGCATTTT.

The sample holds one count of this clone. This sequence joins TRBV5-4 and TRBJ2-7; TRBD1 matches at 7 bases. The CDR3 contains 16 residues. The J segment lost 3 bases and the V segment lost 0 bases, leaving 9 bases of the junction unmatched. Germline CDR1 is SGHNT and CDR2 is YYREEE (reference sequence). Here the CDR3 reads CASSLARDSSLYEQYF. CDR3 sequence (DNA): TGTGCCAGCAGCTTGGCCAGGGACAGTAGTCTCTACGAGCAGTACTTC.

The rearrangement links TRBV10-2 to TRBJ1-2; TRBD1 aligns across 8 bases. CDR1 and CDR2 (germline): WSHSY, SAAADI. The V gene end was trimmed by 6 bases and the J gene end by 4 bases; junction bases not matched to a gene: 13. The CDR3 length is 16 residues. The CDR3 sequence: CASSPTGVSRGYGYTF. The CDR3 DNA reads TGCGCCAGCAGCCCGACAGGGGTTTCTCGCGGCTATGGCTACACCTTC.

The CDR3 DNA follows: TGTGCCAGTAGTATCCACCGGACAGAGATCCAAGAGACCCAGTACTTC. The encoded protein is CASSIHRTEIQETQYF. J is TRBJ2-5 and V is TRBV19; a weak D match, TRBD1 (6 bases). The CDR3 length is 16 residues. Germline CDR1 reads LNHDA; CDR2 reads SQIVND (reference sequence). Trimming pared 3 bases from V and 1 base from J, leaving 15 bases between.

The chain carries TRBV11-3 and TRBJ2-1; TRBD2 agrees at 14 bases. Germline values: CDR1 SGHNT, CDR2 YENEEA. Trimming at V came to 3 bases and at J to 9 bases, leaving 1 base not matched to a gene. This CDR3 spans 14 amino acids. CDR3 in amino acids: CASSFGLAGGEQFF. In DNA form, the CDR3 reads TGTGCCAGCAGCTTCGGACTAGCGGGGGGTGAGCAGTTCTTC.

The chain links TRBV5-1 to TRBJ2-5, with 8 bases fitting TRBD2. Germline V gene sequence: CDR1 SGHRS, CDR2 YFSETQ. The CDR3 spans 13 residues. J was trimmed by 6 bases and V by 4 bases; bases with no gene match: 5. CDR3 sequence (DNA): TGCGCCAGCAGCCCCTCGGGGGGGCAGACCCAGTACTTC. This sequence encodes CASSPSGGQTQYF.

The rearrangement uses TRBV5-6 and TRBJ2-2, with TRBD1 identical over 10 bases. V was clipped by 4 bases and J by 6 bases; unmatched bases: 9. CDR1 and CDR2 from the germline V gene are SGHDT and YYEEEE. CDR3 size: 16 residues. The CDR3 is CASSPGDRGLSGELFF. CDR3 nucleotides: TGTGCCAGCAGCCCAGGAGACAGGGGGCTCTCCGGGGAGCTGTTTTTT. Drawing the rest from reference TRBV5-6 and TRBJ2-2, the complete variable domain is DAGVTQSPTHLIKTRGQQVTLRCSPKSGHDTVSWYQQALGQGPQFIFQYYEEEERQRGNFPDRFSGHQFPNYSSELNVNALLLGDSALYLCASSPGDRGLSGELFFGEGSRLTVL.